The 2 T cell receptor beta chains reported below all come from one sample, sequenced in a study of cytomegalovirus exposure and HLA in healthy donors. This PCR relied on a set of 60 Vbeta primers and 13 Jbeta primers. Data came from immunoSEQ multiplex PCR; TCRdb stores just in-frame clones and leaves some out. This table has 110,000 to 150,000 clones, 75% appearing once. Material: PBMCs. The source of these receptors is a man younger than 40 in good health and CMV-seronegative.

The gene calls are TRBV7-2 and TRBJ1-4; D might be TRBD1 (6 bases). Trimming cost V 4 bases and J 7 bases, with 10 bases left between them. Germline assignment: CDR1 SGHTA and CDR2 FQGNSA. CDR3 length: 13 residues. The CDR3 DNA reads as TGTGCCAGCAGCTCCCAAGGGGGTGAAAAACTGTTTTTT. Encoded protein: CASSSQGGEKLFF.

This rearrangement joins TRBV7-8 to TRBJ2-2; weak D call: TRBD2 (6 bases). With 1 base removed from V and 6 bases from J, the gap between germline ends came to 21 bases. CDR1 and CDR2 (germline): SGHVS, FQNEAQ. The CDR3 is 18 amino acids. The CDR3 bases are TGTGCCAGCAGCTTAGAGAGGTGGAGGGCTCGTGGACCCGGGGAGCTGTTTTTT. Translated: CASSLERWRARGPGELFF.